This TCR beta chain derives from a study of cytomegalovirus exposure and HLA in healthy donors. A multiplex PCR was run with 60 Vbeta primers and 13 Jbeta primers. Libraries were prepared by immunoSEQ multiplex PCR; TCRdb keeps only in-frame clonotypes and omits some of them. The data contain over 100,000 clones, 76% of them seen just once; the ten biggest clones take up around 5%. The V gene lost 3 bases and the J gene lost 5 bases, with 8 bases spanning the gap. Germline V gene data show CDR1 as MNHNS and CDR2 as SASEGT. The CDR3 is 14 residues long. Whole-study findings and limits: An assumption of roughly uniform sequencing depth across donors underlay the presence/absence analyses.

In the case of this clone: What it binds is unknown.

The source of this sequence is a woman younger than 30 in good health and CMV-seropositive. Sequenced input: PBMCs. V usage is TRBV6-1 and J usage is TRBJ1-6; D gene ambiguous. CDR3 nucleotides: TGTGCCAGCAGTGAGCAGAGGAATAATTCACCCCTCCACTTT. It is translated as CASSEQRNNSPLHF.